Listed below are T cell receptor beta chains from one sample, sequenced in a study of identical twins. A single record per CDR3 protein comes from TCRdb applying MiXCR to the 5' RACE reads. The table includes a few hundred thousand distinct CDR3 sequences, about 8% detected once. These data also featured in a second study, about yellow fever vaccine responses in identical twins.

Source material: CD8+ T cells sorted from blood. These receptors came from a woman aged 18 to 35 in good health. Both conserved end residues are part of each CDR3. Each record gives: CDR3 DNA, CDR3 protein, D gene, V gene, J gene, clone size. The D gene is left open where the match is weak. Clone size is not always given. Where it is, it says once, few, many or a class for expanded clones.

cdr3_nt: TGTGCCAGCAGTCCTGGAGGGGGGCCGTGGACCGGGGAGCTGTTTTTT; cdr3_aa: CASSPGGGPWTGELFF; d_call: .; v_call: TRBV14; j_call: TRBJ2-2; clone_size: .
cdr3_nt: TGTGCCAGCAGCACACACAGGGGGGGGACTGAAGCTTTCTTT; cdr3_aa: CASSTHRGGTEAFF; d_call: TRBD1; v_call: TRBV7-8; j_call: TRBJ1-1; clone_size: few
cdr3_nt: TGTGCCAGCAGCTTAGGGGGGGCGCCAAGGGAGACCCAGTACTTC; cdr3_aa: CASSLGGAPRETQYF; d_call: .; v_call: TRBV7-9; j_call: TRBJ2-5; clone_size: .
cdr3_nt: TGTGCCAGCAGCTTAGACGGTCGGGACAGGGGAGAGACCGGGGAGCTGTTTTTT; cdr3_aa: CASSLDGRDRGETGELFF; d_call: TRBD1; v_call: TRBV11-2; j_call: TRBJ2-2; clone_size: .
cdr3_nt: TGTGCCAGCAGTTACTACACAAAACTCCTCCTCCAGTATATATCCTACAATGAGCAGTTCTTC; cdr3_aa: CASSYYTKLLLQYISYNEQFF; d_call: .; v_call: TRBV6-2/TRBV6-3; j_call: TRBJ2-1; clone_size: many
cdr3_nt: TGTGCCAGCAGTTACTCGAGGGGACTAGACCGCAGGAATGAGCAGTTCTTC; cdr3_aa: CASSYSRGLDRRNEQFF; d_call: TRBD2; v_call: TRBV6-5; j_call: TRBJ2-1; clone_size: many
cdr3_nt: TGTGCCAGCAGCTGGTCTACCTACAATGAGCAGTTCTTC; cdr3_aa: CASSWSTYNEQFF; d_call: .; v_call: TRBV13; j_call: TRBJ2-1; clone_size: .
cdr3_nt: TGTGCCAGCAGTGAGTGGCAGGGGGCCGACGAGCAGTACTTC; cdr3_aa: CASSEWQGADEQYF; d_call: TRBD1; v_call: TRBV2; j_call: TRBJ2-7; clone_size: .
cdr3_nt: TGTGCCAGCAACGAGCGAGAGGGGTCGAGCACAGATACGCAGTATTTT; cdr3_aa: CASNEREGSSTDTQYF; d_call: .; v_call: TRBV7-9; j_call: TRBJ2-3; clone_size: .
cdr3_nt: TGTGCCAGCAGAACTAGCGGGAGTAGCACAGATACGCAGTATTTT; cdr3_aa: CASRTSGSSTDTQYF; d_call: TRBD2; v_call: TRBV11-2; j_call: TRBJ2-3; clone_size: few
cdr3_nt: TGTGCCAGCAGCGAAACAGGGGGCTCTGGGGCCAACGTCCTGACTTTC; cdr3_aa: CASSETGGSGANVLTF; d_call: TRBD1; v_call: TRBV9; j_call: TRBJ2-6; clone_size: .
cdr3_nt: TGTGCCAGTAGCGATTCAAGGCCGCCGGGACCCGATTACGAGCAGTACTTC; cdr3_aa: CASSDSRPPGPDYEQYF; d_call: .; v_call: TRBV19; j_call: TRBJ2-7; clone_size: few
cdr3_nt: TGTGCCAGCTTTGATCACGACACCGGGGAGCTGTTTTTT; cdr3_aa: CASFDHDTGELFF; d_call: .; v_call: TRBV2; j_call: TRBJ2-2; clone_size: .
cdr3_nt: TGTGCCAGCAGCCAGACTATGACGGTCAACAATGAGCAGTTCTTC; cdr3_aa: CASSQTMTVNNEQFF; d_call: .; v_call: TRBV7-9; j_call: TRBJ2-1; clone_size: .
cdr3_nt: TGTGCCAGCAGCCCAGAACTAGCCTATGGCTACACCTTC; cdr3_aa: CASSPELAYGYTF; d_call: .; v_call: TRBV7-2; j_call: TRBJ1-2; clone_size: .
cdr3_nt: TGTGCCATCAGGAGACAGGGGTCGAACACCGGGGAGCTGTTTTTT; cdr3_aa: CAIRRQGSNTGELFF; d_call: TRBD1; v_call: TRBV27; j_call: TRBJ2-2; clone_size: few
cdr3_nt: TGTGCCAGCAGCTTAGCCACTAGCGGGGCGACCTACGAGCAGTACTTC; cdr3_aa: CASSLATSGATYEQYF; d_call: TRBD2; v_call: TRBV7-8; j_call: TRBJ2-7; clone_size: many
cdr3_nt: TGTGCCAGCCATATTAGCGGAATTTACAATGAGCAGTTCTTC; cdr3_aa: CASHISGIYNEQFF; d_call: .; v_call: TRBV5-5; j_call: TRBJ2-1; clone_size: many
cdr3_nt: TGTGCCAGCAGTCGCAACCTGTACGAGCAGTACTTC; cdr3_aa: CASSRNLYEQYF; d_call: .; v_call: TRBV27; j_call: TRBJ2-7; clone_size: few
cdr3_nt: TGCGCCAGCAGCCCGGACCCCTCAGAGACCCAGTACTTC; cdr3_aa: CASSPDPSETQYF; d_call: .; v_call: TRBV4-1; j_call: TRBJ2-5; clone_size: .
cdr3_nt: TGCAGCGTTGTGGTCAGGGGCCTCCGGGGGACGCAGTATTTT; cdr3_aa: CSVVVRGLRGTQYF; d_call: .; v_call: TRBV29-1; j_call: TRBJ2-3; clone_size: .
cdr3_nt: TGTGCCAGCAGCGCCATGGGAGGGGGCGAGCAGTACTTC; cdr3_aa: CASSAMGGGEQYF; d_call: .; v_call: TRBV11-2; j_call: TRBJ2-7; clone_size: .
cdr3_nt: TGTGCCAGCAGTTACTCACTACAGAGCTCCTACAATGAGCAGTTCTTC; cdr3_aa: CASSYSLQSSYNEQFF; d_call: .; v_call: TRBV6-2/TRBV6-3; j_call: TRBJ2-1; clone_size: few
cdr3_nt: TGCAGTGCTAGAGATTGGCTAGCGGATTCACAAGAGACCCAGTACTTC; cdr3_aa: CSARDWLADSQETQYF; d_call: TRBD2; v_call: TRBV20-1; j_call: TRBJ2-5; clone_size: .
cdr3_nt: TGCAGCGCCCCGAGTAGCGGGATCACAGATACGCAGTATTTT; cdr3_aa: CSAPSSGITDTQYF; d_call: TRBD2; v_call: TRBV29-1; j_call: TRBJ2-3; clone_size: .
cdr3_nt: TGCAGCGTTGCAGCGAAAGAGCCCTACAATGAGCAGTTCTTC; cdr3_aa: CSVAAKEPYNEQFF; d_call: .; v_call: TRBV29-1; j_call: TRBJ2-1; clone_size: .
cdr3_nt: TGTGCCAGCACCCAACCGACCGACTTCCTAGATGGCTACACCTTC; cdr3_aa: CASTQPTDFLDGYTF; d_call: .; v_call: TRBV7-9; j_call: TRBJ1-2; clone_size: few
cdr3_nt: TGTGCCAGCACAACTAGCGGAACCTACAATGAGCAGTTCTTC; cdr3_aa: CASTTSGTYNEQFF; d_call: TRBD2; v_call: TRBV16; j_call: TRBJ2-1; clone_size: .
cdr3_nt: TGCGCCAGCAGCCAAGATGAAAGGACGGGGGCCACCGGGGAGCTGTTTTTT; cdr3_aa: CASSQDERTGATGELFF; d_call: .; v_call: TRBV4-1; j_call: TRBJ2-2; clone_size: few
cdr3_nt: TGTGCCACCGAAACAGGAGAGCCTTATACGCAGTATTTT; cdr3_aa: CATETGEPYTQYF; d_call: .; v_call: TRBV24-1; j_call: TRBJ2-3; clone_size: .
cdr3_nt: TGTGCCAGCAGTGTCCAGGGGGGAAACATTCAGTACTTC; cdr3_aa: CASSVQGGNIQYF; d_call: .; v_call: TRBV6-1; j_call: TRBJ2-4; clone_size: .
cdr3_nt: TGCGCCAGCAGCGGCGGGACCGAACGAAACACCATATATTTT; cdr3_aa: CASSGGTERNTIYF; d_call: .; v_call: TRBV5-1; j_call: TRBJ1-3; clone_size: .
cdr3_nt: TGCGCCAGCAGCCTGAACCCAGAAGGACCGCCAACGCGCGAGCAGTACTTC; cdr3_aa: CASSLNPEGPPTREQYF; d_call: .; v_call: TRBV5-1; j_call: TRBJ2-7; clone_size: few
cdr3_nt: TGTGCCAGCAGCCAAGATCTTAGTGAACAGGGACCCTACAATGAGCAGTTCTTC; cdr3_aa: CASSQDLSEQGPYNEQFF; d_call: .; v_call: TRBV14; j_call: TRBJ2-1; clone_size: few
cdr3_nt: TGCAGCGCCGCAGGCCCCTACGAGCAGTACTTC; cdr3_aa: CSAAGPYEQYF; d_call: .; v_call: TRBV29-1; j_call: TRBJ2-7; clone_size: .
cdr3_nt: TGCAGCGTTGAAAGTGGTGCCTACGAGCAGTACTTC; cdr3_aa: CSVESGAYEQYF; d_call: .; v_call: TRBV29-1; j_call: TRBJ2-7; clone_size: few
cdr3_nt: TGTGCCAGCACGATTAGCGGGAGCTCCTACGAGCAGTACTTC; cdr3_aa: CASTISGSSYEQYF; d_call: TRBD2; v_call: TRBV11-2; j_call: TRBJ2-7; clone_size: many
cdr3_nt: TGTGCCAGCAGCTTGCATGGGGGCGGAACCGGGGAGCTGTTTTTT; cdr3_aa: CASSLHGGGTGELFF; d_call: .; v_call: TRBV5-5; j_call: TRBJ2-2; clone_size: few
cdr3_nt: TGTGCCAGCAGCTTAGGGACTAGCGGGGGGGGTGAGCAGTTCTTC; cdr3_aa: CASSLGTSGGGEQFF; d_call: TRBD2; v_call: TRBV7-8; j_call: TRBJ2-1; clone_size: many
cdr3_nt: TGTGCCAGCAGTCCGGGGACCGCGGGGGAGACCCAGTACTTC; cdr3_aa: CASSPGTAGETQYF; d_call: .; v_call: TRBV27; j_call: TRBJ2-5; clone_size: .
cdr3_nt: TGTGCCAGCAGTGAACCCGAAGCTGGGGCAGTTCCTTACAATGAGCAGTTCTTC; cdr3_aa: CASSEPEAGAVPYNEQFF; d_call: .; v_call: TRBV6-1; j_call: TRBJ2-1; clone_size: .
cdr3_nt: TGTGCCAGCAGTTTTAACAGCAATCAGCCCCAGCATTTT; cdr3_aa: CASSFNSNQPQHF; d_call: .; v_call: TRBV27; j_call: TRBJ1-5; clone_size: .
cdr3_nt: TGTGCCAGCAGCTTAGTTGAGAGACTAACAGATACGCAGTATTTT; cdr3_aa: CASSLVERLTDTQYF; d_call: .; v_call: TRBV7-9; j_call: TRBJ2-3; clone_size: .
cdr3_nt: TGCGCCAGCAGCCAAGATAGATTAATGAACACTGAAGCTTTCTTT; cdr3_aa: CASSQDRLMNTEAFF; d_call: .; v_call: TRBV4-3; j_call: TRBJ1-1; clone_size: few
cdr3_nt: TGTGCCAGCAGTTCTCGGACAGGGGTGGACACCGGGGAGCTGTTTTTT; cdr3_aa: CASSSRTGVDTGELFF; d_call: TRBD1; v_call: TRBV27; j_call: TRBJ2-2; clone_size: .
cdr3_nt: TGCGCCAGCAGCCAAGTCAGGGGTGGGATCTATGGCTACACCTTC; cdr3_aa: CASSQVRGGIYGYTF; d_call: .; v_call: TRBV4-1; j_call: TRBJ1-2; clone_size: .
cdr3_nt: TGTGCCAGCGGGTCAGACTACTACAATGAGCAGTTCTTC; cdr3_aa: CASGSDYYNEQFF; d_call: .; v_call: TRBV9; j_call: TRBJ2-1; clone_size: many
cdr3_nt: TGTGCCAGCAGATCCGGGACAGGGAGCTCCTACGAGCAGTACTTC; cdr3_aa: CASRSGTGSSYEQYF; d_call: TRBD1; v_call: TRBV7-9; j_call: TRBJ2-7; clone_size: few